The next 4 T cell receptor beta chains were all read from a single sample in a study of somatic mutations in cytotoxic T cells in rheumatoid arthritis. Libraries were prepared by immunoSEQ multiplex PCR; TCRdb keeps only in-frame clonotypes and omits some of them. The data show around 16,000 clones, 65% to 85% seen once. Sequencing was done on a sample of CD8+ T cells sorted from blood. Every receptor here comes from an adult with rheumatoid arthritis.

Note on this clone: The junction shows a germline mismatch at one end, possibly a read error. The chain couples TRBV6-1 to TRBJ1-1; D is uncertain. Germline CDR1 is MNHNS and CDR2 is SASEGT. The CDR3 contains 9 residues. CDR3: CASSGPGHF. The CDR3 region has the DNA TGTGCCAGCAGTGGACCGGGCCACTTT.

Note on this clone: The junction shows a germline mismatch at one end, possibly a read error. The rearrangement joins TRBV12-5 to TRBJ2-4, with 9 bases aligning to TRBD1. The CDR3 extends over 14 amino acids. Looked up from germline, CDR1 is LGHNT and CDR2 is FRNRAP. This CDR3 reads CASGRRDRDPSKHF. In DNA, the CDR3 is TGTGCTAGTGGGCGTCGGGACAGGGATCCCTCTAAGCACTTC.

This chain uses TRBV10-1 with TRBJ2-1; 8 nucleotides match TRBD2. V dropped 5 bases and J dropped 8; count of bases not matched to a gene: 11. This CDR3 spans 15 amino acids. Germline CDR1 and CDR2: WNHNN and SYGVQD (reference sequence). CDR3 bases: TGCGCCAGCAGTCGGTTGTCGGGGGGGCCTGATGAGCAGTTCTTC. Translated: CASSRLSGGPDEQFF.

The gene calls are TRBV7-8 and TRBJ1-5, with no clear D. Germline V gene sequence: CDR1 SGHVS, CDR2 FQNEAQ. V lost 0 bases and J lost 4, with 13 bases in between. The CDR3 length is 16 residues. For the CDR3, the DNA is TGTGCCAGCAGCTTAGCGCTTGGGGATAATAATCAGCCCCAGCATTTT. Amino acid sequence: CASSLALGDNNQPQHF.